The sequence of this T cell receptor (beta chain) was determined in a study of breast tumors, draining lymph nodes, adjacent tissues. The lymph nodes were axillary draining lymph nodes from breast cancer patients. Concerning this clonotype itself: Its antigen remains unidentified.

Germline CDR1 is SGHTA and CDR2 is FQGNSA. Trimming took off 5 bases at V and 3 bases at J, with 9 bases between the two ends. CDR3 size: 13 residues. Whole-study findings and limits: Data fit most tumor T cells coming from lymph node, expanding in tumor. Tumor and nontumor repertoires were significantly more similar in luminal-like than in basal-like breast cancer. Compared with lymph nodes, tumors were less diverse; compared with nontumor tissue, more. That most tumor T cells come from lymph nodes remained unproven.

TCRdb re-called the multiplex PCR reads through MiXCR, storing one row per CDR3 protein. The repertoire holds approximately 250,000 distinct CDR3 sequences, with 34% as singletons. This chain joins TRBV7-2 and TRBJ2-3; D call uncertain. Specimen: axillary lymph node tissue. The clonotype originates from a female donor with breast cancer. Some clones in this sample may be carry-over from other donors' samples. The CDR3 loop is CASSVETTDTQYF. The CDR3 region has the DNA TGTGCCAGCAGCGTAGAGACGACAGATACGCAGTATTTT.